This is a list of T cell receptor beta chains from one sample in a study of cytomegalovirus exposure and HLA in healthy donors. Profiled with immunoSEQ multiplex PCR; TCRdb holds only in-frame clones, not every one. The sample consists of about 120,000 clones, about 9.4% of them appearing once. Sequencing was performed on PBMCs. These TCRs come from a woman between 40 and 50 years old in good health and CMV-seropositive. Both conserved end residues are part of each CDR3. A D gene is named only where the DNA matches it firmly. Not every row has a clone size; where given, it reads once, few, many or a size class.

j_gene: TRBJ1-1
abundance: few
d_gene: TRBD1
v_gene: TRBV5-1
CDR3nt: TGCGCCAGCAGCTCGTTAGGACAGGGGGCCACTGAAGCTTTCTTT
CDR3aa: CASSSLGQGATEAFF

j_gene: TRBJ1-3
abundance: .
d_gene: .
v_gene: TRBV11-2
CDR3nt: TGTGCCAGCAGCCCAGGGCCCCGCTCTGGAAACACCATATATTTT
CDR3aa: CASSPGPRSGNTIYF

j_gene: TRBJ2-1
abundance: .
d_gene: .
v_gene: TRBV5-5
CDR3nt: TGTGCCAGCAGACAGGGTGTTAACAATGAGCAGTTCTTC
CDR3aa: CASRQGVNNEQFF

j_gene: TRBJ2-5
abundance: .
d_gene: .
v_gene: TRBV4-1
CDR3nt: TGCGCCAGCAGCCGACTGGGGGGACTTAGTCAAGAGACCCAGTACTTC
CDR3aa: CASSRLGGLSQETQYF

j_gene: TRBJ1-5
abundance: few
d_gene: .
v_gene: TRBV19
CDR3nt: TGTGCCAGTAATTTAAACAATCAGCCCCAGCATTTT
CDR3aa: CASNLNNQPQHF

j_gene: TRBJ1-4
abundance: .
d_gene: .
v_gene: TRBV29-1
CDR3nt: TGCAGCGCATTGGAGGGCATTGATGAAAAACTGTTTTTT
CDR3aa: CSALEGIDEKLFF

j_gene: TRBJ1-2
abundance: few
d_gene: .
v_gene: TRBV27
CDR3nt: TGTGCCAGCAGTTTTGAGGGAAGGTATGGCTACACCTTC
CDR3aa: CASSFEGRYGYTF

j_gene: TRBJ2-1
abundance: .
d_gene: TRBD1
v_gene: TRBV7-3
CDR3nt: TGTGCCAGCAGCCCCGCCGGGACAGGGTCCTACAATGAGCAGTTCTTC
CDR3aa: CASSPAGTGSYNEQFF

j_gene: TRBJ2-7
abundance: .
d_gene: .
v_gene: TRBV13
CDR3nt: TGTGCCAGCAGCTTATGGAGGGCGGACGAGCAGTACTTC
CDR3aa: CASSLWRADEQYF

j_gene: TRBJ2-1
abundance: few
d_gene: TRBD2
v_gene: TRBV5-4
CDR3nt: TGTGCCAGCAGCCAAAAGCGGGGGGACAATGAGCAGTTCTTC
CDR3aa: CASSQKRGDNEQFF

j_gene: TRBJ1-4
abundance: .
d_gene: TRBD1
v_gene: TRBV6-5
CDR3nt: TGTGCCAGCAGTTACGGGACAGGGGGTGAAAAACTGTTTTTT
CDR3aa: CASSYGTGGEKLFF

j_gene: TRBJ2-5
abundance: few
d_gene: TRBD1
v_gene: TRBV2
CDR3nt: TGTGCCAGCAGTGAAGAACCGGTTCTCAGGGGGCTTCAAGAGACCCAGTACTTC
CDR3aa: CASSEEPVLRGLQETQYF

j_gene: TRBJ1-1
abundance: few
d_gene: .
v_gene: TRBV11-2
CDR3nt: TGTGCCAGCAGCCCGATAGCACAGGGAAACACTGAAGCTTTCTTT
CDR3aa: CASSPIAQGNTEAFF

j_gene: TRBJ2-3
abundance: .
d_gene: TRBD2
v_gene: TRBV7-2
CDR3nt: TGTGCCAGCAGCTTACTAGCGGGGGTCACAGATACGCAGTATTTT
CDR3aa: CASSLLAGVTDTQYF

j_gene: TRBJ2-1
abundance: .
d_gene: .
v_gene: TRBV28
CDR3nt: TGTGCCAGCATTCCCCAGGGGAGCTCCTACAATGAGCAGTTCTTC
CDR3aa: CASIPQGSSYNEQFF

j_gene: TRBJ1-5
abundance: few
d_gene: .
v_gene: TRBV6-5
CDR3nt: TGTGCCAGCAGACCCCGGGACAATGACAATCAGCCCCAGCATTTT
CDR3aa: CASRPRDNDNQPQHF

j_gene: TRBJ1-1
abundance: .
d_gene: .
v_gene: TRBV6-6
CDR3nt: TGTGCCAGCAGTTACTCCACAGAGAACACTGAAGCTTTCTTT
CDR3aa: CASSYSTENTEAFF

j_gene: TRBJ1-1
abundance: few
d_gene: .
v_gene: TRBV5-1
CDR3nt: TGCGCCAGCAGGATGGGGGGGGCCACTGAAGCTTTCTTT
CDR3aa: CASRMGGATEAFF

j_gene: TRBJ1-3
abundance: few
d_gene: TRBD1
v_gene: TRBV7-8
CDR3nt: TGTGCCAGCAGCATTACAGGGGCTGGAAACACCATATATTTT
CDR3aa: CASSITGAGNTIYF

j_gene: TRBJ2-2
abundance: few
d_gene: .
v_gene: TRBV6-1
CDR3nt: TGTGCCAGCAGTGAAGGGTACAGGTTAGGGGAGCTGTTTTTT
CDR3aa: CASSEGYRLGELFF

j_gene: TRBJ1-2
abundance: .
d_gene: .
v_gene: TRBV6-5
CDR3nt: TGTGCCAGCAGATCGAAGACAGGAGGCTATGGCTACACCTTC
CDR3aa: CASRSKTGGYGYTF

j_gene: TRBJ2-1
abundance: .
d_gene: .
v_gene: TRBV6-6
CDR3nt: TGTGCCAGCAGCTTCGACGGGAGCTCCTACAATGAGCAGTTCTTC
CDR3aa: CASSFDGSSYNEQFF

j_gene: TRBJ2-2
abundance: once
d_gene: TRBD2
v_gene: TRBV30
CDR3nt: TGTGCCTGGAGTCGCGGGGGGCCCGGGGAGCTGTTTTTT
CDR3aa: CAWSRGGPGELFF

j_gene: TRBJ1-2
abundance: few
d_gene: .
v_gene: TRBV11-3
CDR3nt: TGTGCCAGCAGCTTAGGGGAGGGGGGCTTCTACACCTTC
CDR3aa: CASSLGEGGFYTF

j_gene: TRBJ1-3
abundance: .
d_gene: .
v_gene: TRBV11-1
CDR3nt: TGTGCCAGCAGCCCGTCCGGAGGGATTGGAAACACCATATATTTT
CDR3aa: CASSPSGGIGNTIYF

j_gene: TRBJ2-7
abundance: .
d_gene: .
v_gene: TRBV30
CDR3nt: TGTGCCTGGAGTGTACGGAGGGAACAGTACTTC
CDR3aa: CAWSVRREQYF

j_gene: TRBJ2-7
abundance: .
d_gene: TRBD1
v_gene: TRBV6-6
CDR3nt: TGTGCCAGCAGTTCTATGGGACAGGGGCCCGACGAGCAGTACTTC
CDR3aa: CASSSMGQGPDEQYF

j_gene: TRBJ1-2
abundance: few
d_gene: .
v_gene: TRBV27
CDR3nt: TGTGCCAGCAGTTTAAGGGCGCAGGGGTATGAAAGCTATGGCTACACCTTC
CDR3aa: CASSLRAQGYESYGYTF

j_gene: TRBJ2-1
abundance: few
d_gene: .
v_gene: TRBV5-1
CDR3nt: TGCGCCAGCAGCCCCCAGTACACGTACAATGAGCAGTTCTTC
CDR3aa: CASSPQYTYNEQFF

j_gene: TRBJ1-1
abundance: .
d_gene: .
v_gene: TRBV2
CDR3nt: TGTGCCAGCAGTGGGACAGCTTTAGTCGCTTTCTTT
CDR3aa: CASSGTALVAFF

j_gene: TRBJ1-1
abundance: .
d_gene: .
v_gene: TRBV10-3
CDR3nt: TGTGCCATCAGTGAGTCATCCGGGAGTGCTGAAGCTTTCTTT
CDR3aa: CAISESSGSAEAFF

j_gene: TRBJ2-1
abundance: few
d_gene: TRBD1
v_gene: TRBV5-1
CDR3nt: TGCGCCAGCAGCTTATACAGGGGTATCAATGAGCAGTTCTTC
CDR3aa: CASSLYRGINEQFF

j_gene: TRBJ1-1
abundance: few
d_gene: TRBD1
v_gene: TRBV18
CDR3nt: TGTGCCAGCTCCTTCAGGGACAGAGACACTGAAGCTTTCTTT
CDR3aa: CASSFRDRDTEAFF

j_gene: TRBJ1-2
abundance: .
d_gene: TRBD1
v_gene: TRBV6-5
CDR3nt: TGTGCCAGCAGAAGACAGGGGGCTCTAGGGGGCTACACCTTC
CDR3aa: CASRRQGALGGYTF

j_gene: TRBJ1-1
abundance: few
d_gene: .
v_gene: TRBV6-5
CDR3nt: TGTGCCAGCAGCCCCGCCAGGGGAGACACTGAAGCTTTCTTT
CDR3aa: CASSPARGDTEAFF

j_gene: TRBJ2-7
abundance: .
d_gene: TRBD2
v_gene: TRBV7-3
CDR3nt: TGTGCCAGCAGCTTAGGGGCGGGGGAGTCCTACGAGCAGTACTTC
CDR3aa: CASSLGAGESYEQYF

j_gene: TRBJ2-2
abundance: few
d_gene: TRBD1
v_gene: TRBV7-9
CDR3nt: TGTGCCAGCAGCCGGACAGGTCTTTCCACCGGGGAGCTGTTTTTT
CDR3aa: CASSRTGLSTGELFF

j_gene: TRBJ1-1
abundance: few
d_gene: .
v_gene: TRBV6-5
CDR3nt: TGTGCCAGCAGTTATGGGAGGGTGAACACTGAAGCTTTCTTT
CDR3aa: CASSYGRVNTEAFF

j_gene: TRBJ1-1
abundance: .
d_gene: .
v_gene: TRBV7-3
CDR3nt: TGTGCCAGCAGCCCCTCAGGGGCCGCTGAAGCTTTCTTT
CDR3aa: CASSPSGAAEAFF

j_gene: TRBJ2-1
abundance: few
d_gene: .
v_gene: TRBV18
CDR3nt: TGTGCCAGCTCCCCGACTCAATACAATGAGCAGTTCTTC
CDR3aa: CASSPTQYNEQFF

j_gene: TRBJ2-7
abundance: .
d_gene: TRBD2
v_gene: TRBV5-4
CDR3nt: TGTGCCAGCAGCTTCGGCGGGGGATACGAGCAGTACTTC
CDR3aa: CASSFGGGYEQYF

j_gene: TRBJ1-2
abundance: .
d_gene: .
v_gene: TRBV19
CDR3nt: TGTGCCAGTAGTACCAATAACTATGGCTACACCTTC
CDR3aa: CASSTNNYGYTF

j_gene: TRBJ2-7
abundance: .
d_gene: .
v_gene: TRBV30
CDR3nt: TGTGCCTGGGGGGCACAGGGTCTGGGTCGGTACGAGCAGTACTTC
CDR3aa: CAWGAQGLGRYEQYF

j_gene: TRBJ1-2
abundance: .
d_gene: TRBD1
v_gene: TRBV5-6
CDR3nt: TGTGCCAGCAGCCCCCTGGGACAGGGACCGTGGGGCTCCACCTTC
CDR3aa: CASSPLGQGPWGSTF

j_gene: TRBJ2-1
abundance: .
d_gene: TRBD1
v_gene: TRBV13
CDR3nt: TGTGCCAGCAGCCCCACCGGGACAGGGGGCCTTGAGCAGTTCTTC
CDR3aa: CASSPTGTGGLEQFF

j_gene: TRBJ1-4
abundance: .
d_gene: TRBD1
v_gene: TRBV5-1
CDR3nt: TGCGCCAGCAGCTTGGCAGGACAGGTGTATGGAACTAATGAAAAACTGTTTTTT
CDR3aa: CASSLAGQVYGTNEKLFF

j_gene: TRBJ2-2
abundance: .
d_gene: TRBD2
v_gene: TRBV6-1
CDR3nt: TGTGCCAGCAGTGAAGGGGGGGGATGGGACACCGGGGAGCTGTTTTTT
CDR3aa: CASSEGGGWDTGELFF

j_gene: TRBJ2-1
abundance: .
d_gene: TRBD1
v_gene: TRBV5-4
CDR3nt: TGTGCCAGCAGCCTACAGGGGAACAATGAGCAGTTCTTC
CDR3aa: CASSLQGNNEQFF

j_gene: TRBJ1-1
abundance: .
d_gene: .
v_gene: TRBV27
CDR3nt: TGTGCCAGCAGCCCCAGGTGGGGGCAGGGGAACACTGAAGCTTTCTTT
CDR3aa: CASSPRWGQGNTEAFF

j_gene: TRBJ2-7
abundance: .
d_gene: .
v_gene: TRBV19
CDR3nt: TGTGCCAGTAGTATAGGGGGAGGGGGACCCTACGAGCAGTACTTC
CDR3aa: CASSIGGGGPYEQYF

j_gene: TRBJ2-7
abundance: few
d_gene: TRBD1
v_gene: TRBV11-3
CDR3nt: TGTGCCAGCAGACGACAGGGGGACCCCTACGAGCAGTACTTC
CDR3aa: CASRRQGDPYEQYF

j_gene: TRBJ2-3
abundance: few
d_gene: .
v_gene: TRBV5-4
CDR3nt: TGTGCCAGCAGCTTGGAGCGGAGGACAGATACGCAGTATTTT
CDR3aa: CASSLERRTDTQYF

j_gene: TRBJ2-3
abundance: .
d_gene: TRBD2
v_gene: TRBV28
CDR3nt: TGTGCCAGCAGTTCCCCGACTAGCGGGGGGGAAGATACGCAGTATTTT
CDR3aa: CASSSPTSGGEDTQYF

j_gene: TRBJ2-2
abundance: .
d_gene: .
v_gene: TRBV4-1
CDR3nt: TGCGCCAGCAGCCCTCAGGAGAACACCGGGGAGCTGTTTTTT
CDR3aa: CASSPQENTGELFF

j_gene: TRBJ2-1
abundance: .
d_gene: TRBD1
v_gene: TRBV7-6
CDR3nt: TGTGCCAGCAGCTCCCCTGGGGGGACAGGGAACTACAATGAGCAGTTCTTC
CDR3aa: CASSSPGGTGNYNEQFF

j_gene: TRBJ2-7
abundance: .
d_gene: TRBD1
v_gene: TRBV5-1
CDR3nt: TGCGCCAGCTCTACCCCGGGACAGGGGTACTACGAGCAGTACTTC
CDR3aa: CASSTPGQGYYEQYF

j_gene: TRBJ2-2
abundance: few
d_gene: TRBD1
v_gene: TRBV12-5
CDR3nt: TGTGCTAGTGGTTCCGACAGGGAACGGGGACCCCCCACCGGGGAGCTGTTTTTT
CDR3aa: CASGSDRERGPPTGELFF

j_gene: TRBJ1-4
abundance: .
d_gene: .
v_gene: TRBV30
CDR3nt: TGTGCCTTGACGATGGACAAAACCAACCTAAAACTGTTTTTT
CDR3aa: CALTMDKTNLKLFF

j_gene: TRBJ1-1
abundance: few
d_gene: .
v_gene: TRBV5-6
CDR3nt: TGTGCCAGCAGCTTAGATGGCCCTGAAGCTTTCTTT
CDR3aa: CASSLDGPEAFF

j_gene: TRBJ2-1
abundance: few
d_gene: TRBD2
v_gene: TRBV2
CDR3nt: TGTGCCAGCGCCTATAGCGGGGATGAGCAGTTCTTC
CDR3aa: CASAYSGDEQFF